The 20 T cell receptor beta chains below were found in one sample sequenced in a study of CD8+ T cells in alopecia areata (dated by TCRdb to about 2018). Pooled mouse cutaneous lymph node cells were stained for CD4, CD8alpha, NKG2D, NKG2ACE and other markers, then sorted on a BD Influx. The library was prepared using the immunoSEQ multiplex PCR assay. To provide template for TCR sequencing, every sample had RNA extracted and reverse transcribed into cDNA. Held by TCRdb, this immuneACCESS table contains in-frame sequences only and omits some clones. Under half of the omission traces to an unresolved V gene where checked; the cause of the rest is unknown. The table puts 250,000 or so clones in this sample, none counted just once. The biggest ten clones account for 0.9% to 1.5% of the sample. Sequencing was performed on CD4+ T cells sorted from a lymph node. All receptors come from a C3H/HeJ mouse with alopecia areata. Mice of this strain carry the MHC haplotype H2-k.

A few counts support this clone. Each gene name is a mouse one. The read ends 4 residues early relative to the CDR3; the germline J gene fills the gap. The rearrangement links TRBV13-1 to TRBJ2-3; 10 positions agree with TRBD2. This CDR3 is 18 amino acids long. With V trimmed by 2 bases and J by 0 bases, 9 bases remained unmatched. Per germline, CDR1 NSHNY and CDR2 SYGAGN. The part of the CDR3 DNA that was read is TGTGCCAGCAGTGACTCACCGGGACTGGGGACTAGTGCAGAA. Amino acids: CASSDSPGLGTSAE. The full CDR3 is CASSDSPGLGTSAETLYF.

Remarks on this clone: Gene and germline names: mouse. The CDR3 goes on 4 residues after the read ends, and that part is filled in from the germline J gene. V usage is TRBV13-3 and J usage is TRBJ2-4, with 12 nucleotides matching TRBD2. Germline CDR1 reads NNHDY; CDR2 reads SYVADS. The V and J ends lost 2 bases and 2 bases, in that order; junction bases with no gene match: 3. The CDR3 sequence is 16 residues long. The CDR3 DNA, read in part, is TGTGCCAGCAGTGACGGGACTGGGGGGTTTCAAAAC. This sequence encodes CASSDGTGGFQN. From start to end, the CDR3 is CASSDGTGGFQNTLYF.

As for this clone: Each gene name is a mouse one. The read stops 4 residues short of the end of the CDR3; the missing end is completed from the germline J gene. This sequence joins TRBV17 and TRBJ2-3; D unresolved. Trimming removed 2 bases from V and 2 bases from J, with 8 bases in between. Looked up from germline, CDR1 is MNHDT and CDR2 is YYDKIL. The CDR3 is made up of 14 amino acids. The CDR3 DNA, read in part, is TGTGCTAGCAGTAGAAGACTCCTTGCAGAA. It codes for CASSRRLLAE. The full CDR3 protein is CASSRRLLAETLYF.

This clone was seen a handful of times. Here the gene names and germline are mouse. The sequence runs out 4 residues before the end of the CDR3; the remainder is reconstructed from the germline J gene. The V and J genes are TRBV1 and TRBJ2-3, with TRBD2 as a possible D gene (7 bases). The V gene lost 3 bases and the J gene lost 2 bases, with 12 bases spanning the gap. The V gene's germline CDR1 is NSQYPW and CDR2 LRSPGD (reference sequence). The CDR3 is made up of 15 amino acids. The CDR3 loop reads CTCSAGGHDAETLYF. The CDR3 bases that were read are TGCACCTGCAGTGCTGGGGGGCATGATGCAGAA.

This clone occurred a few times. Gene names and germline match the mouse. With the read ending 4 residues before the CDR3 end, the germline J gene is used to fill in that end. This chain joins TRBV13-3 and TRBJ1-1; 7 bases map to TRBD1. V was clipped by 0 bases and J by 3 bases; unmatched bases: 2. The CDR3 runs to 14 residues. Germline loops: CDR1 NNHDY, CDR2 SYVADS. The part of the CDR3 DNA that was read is TGTGCCAGCAGTGATGGGGGGACAGACACA. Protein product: CASSDGGTDT. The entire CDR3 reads CASSDGGTDTEVFF.

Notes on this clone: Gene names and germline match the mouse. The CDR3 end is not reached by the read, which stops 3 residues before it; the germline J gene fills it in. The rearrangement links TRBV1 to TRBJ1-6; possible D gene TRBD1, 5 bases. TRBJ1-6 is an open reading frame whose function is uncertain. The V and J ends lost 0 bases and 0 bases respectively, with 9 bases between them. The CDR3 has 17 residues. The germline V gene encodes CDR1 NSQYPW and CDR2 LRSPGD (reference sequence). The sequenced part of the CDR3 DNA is TGCACCTGCAGTGCAGAACGGACACATTCCTATAATTCGCCC. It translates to CTCSAERTHSYNSP. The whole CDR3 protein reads CTCSAERTHSYNSPLYF.

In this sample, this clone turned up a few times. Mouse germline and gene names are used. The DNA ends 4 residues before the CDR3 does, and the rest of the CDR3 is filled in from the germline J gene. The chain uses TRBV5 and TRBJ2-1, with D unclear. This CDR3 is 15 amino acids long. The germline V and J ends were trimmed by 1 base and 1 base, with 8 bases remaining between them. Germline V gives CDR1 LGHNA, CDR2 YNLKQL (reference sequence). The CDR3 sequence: CASSQGEQNYAEQFF. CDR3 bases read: TGTGCCAGCAGCCAAGGTGAACAAAACTATGCT.

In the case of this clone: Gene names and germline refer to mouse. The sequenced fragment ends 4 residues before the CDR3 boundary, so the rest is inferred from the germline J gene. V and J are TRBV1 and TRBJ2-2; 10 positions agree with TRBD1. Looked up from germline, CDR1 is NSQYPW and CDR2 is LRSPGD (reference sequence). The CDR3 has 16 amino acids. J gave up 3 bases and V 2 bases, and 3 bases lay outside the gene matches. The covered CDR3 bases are TGCACCTGCAGTGCAAGGGGACAGGGGTACACCGGG. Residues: CTCSARGQGYTG. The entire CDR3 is CTCSARGQGYTGQLYF.

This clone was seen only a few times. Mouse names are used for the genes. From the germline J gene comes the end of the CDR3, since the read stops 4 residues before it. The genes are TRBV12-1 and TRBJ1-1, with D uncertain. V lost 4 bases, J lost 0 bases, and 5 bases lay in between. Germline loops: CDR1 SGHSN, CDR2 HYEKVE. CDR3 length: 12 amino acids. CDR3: CASSLTNTEVFF. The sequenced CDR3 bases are TGTGCCAGCTCCCTTACAAACACA.

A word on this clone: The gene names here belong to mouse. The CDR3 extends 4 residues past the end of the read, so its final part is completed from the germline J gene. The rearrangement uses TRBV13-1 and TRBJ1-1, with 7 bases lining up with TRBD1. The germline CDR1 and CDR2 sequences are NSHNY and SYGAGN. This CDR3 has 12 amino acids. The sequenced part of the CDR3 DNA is TGTGCCAGCAGTGAGGGACAGAGA. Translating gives CASSEGQR. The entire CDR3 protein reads CASSEGQREVFF.

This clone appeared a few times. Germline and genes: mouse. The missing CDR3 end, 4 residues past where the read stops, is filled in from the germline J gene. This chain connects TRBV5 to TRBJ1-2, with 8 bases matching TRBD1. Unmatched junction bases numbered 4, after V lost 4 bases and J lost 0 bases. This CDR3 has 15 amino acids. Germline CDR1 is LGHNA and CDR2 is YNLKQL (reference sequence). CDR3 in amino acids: CASSRGTGPNSDYTF. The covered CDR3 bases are TGTGCCAGCAGCCGCGGGACAGGTCCAAACTCC.

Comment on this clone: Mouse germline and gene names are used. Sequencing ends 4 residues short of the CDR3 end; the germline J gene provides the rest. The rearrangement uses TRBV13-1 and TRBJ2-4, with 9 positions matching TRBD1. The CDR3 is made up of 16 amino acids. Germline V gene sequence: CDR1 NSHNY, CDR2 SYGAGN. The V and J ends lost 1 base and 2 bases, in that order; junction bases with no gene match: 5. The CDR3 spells CASSDPTGGYQNTLYF. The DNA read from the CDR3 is TGTGCCAGCAGTGATCCGACAGGGGGGTATCAAAAC.

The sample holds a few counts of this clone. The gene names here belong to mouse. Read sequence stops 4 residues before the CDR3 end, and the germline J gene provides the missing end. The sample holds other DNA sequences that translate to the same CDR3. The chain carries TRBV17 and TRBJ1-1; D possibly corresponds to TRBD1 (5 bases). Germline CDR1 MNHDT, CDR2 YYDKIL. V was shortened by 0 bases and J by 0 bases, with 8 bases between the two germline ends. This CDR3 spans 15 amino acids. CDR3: CASSRDGGANTEVFF. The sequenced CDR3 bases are TGTGCTAGCAGTAGAGATGGGGGTGCAAACACA.

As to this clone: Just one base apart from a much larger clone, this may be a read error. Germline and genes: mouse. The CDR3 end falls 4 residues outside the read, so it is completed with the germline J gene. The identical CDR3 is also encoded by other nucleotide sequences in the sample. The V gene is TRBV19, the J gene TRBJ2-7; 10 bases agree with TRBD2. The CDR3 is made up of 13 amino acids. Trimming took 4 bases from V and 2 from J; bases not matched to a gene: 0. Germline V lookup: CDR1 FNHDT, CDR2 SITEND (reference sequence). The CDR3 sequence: CASSDWGAYEQYF. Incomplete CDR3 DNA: TGTGCCAGCAGTGACTGGGGGGCCTAT.

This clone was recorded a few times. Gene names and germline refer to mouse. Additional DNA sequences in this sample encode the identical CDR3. CDR3 sequence: CASSPQGSYNSPLYF. The covered CDR3 bases are TGTGCCAGCAGCCCTCAGGGTTCCTATAATTCGCCC. The chain uses TRBV5 and TRBJ1-6; tentative D call: TRBD1 (5 bases). The read ends 3 residues early relative to the CDR3; the germline J gene fills the gap. TRBJ1-6 is marked as an open reading frame, function uncertain. This CDR3 is built from 15 residues. The germline CDR1 and CDR2 sequences are LGHNA and YNLKQL (reference sequence). Trimming took off 4 bases at V and 0 bases at J, with 7 bases between the two ends.

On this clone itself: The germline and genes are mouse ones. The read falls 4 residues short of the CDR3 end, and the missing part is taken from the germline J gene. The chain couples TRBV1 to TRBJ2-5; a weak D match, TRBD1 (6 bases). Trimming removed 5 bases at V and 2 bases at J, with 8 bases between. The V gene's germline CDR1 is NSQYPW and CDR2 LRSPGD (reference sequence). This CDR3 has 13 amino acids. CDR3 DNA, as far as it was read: TGCACCTGCAGTAGGGACATCCAAGAC. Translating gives CTCSRDIQD. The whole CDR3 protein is CTCSRDIQDTQYF. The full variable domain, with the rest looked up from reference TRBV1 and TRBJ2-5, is VTLLEQNPRWRLVPRGQAVNLRCILKNSQYPWMSWYQQDLQKQLQWLFTLRSPGDKEVKSLPGADYLATRVTDTELRLQVANMSQGRTLYCTCSRDIQDTQYFGPGTRLLVL.

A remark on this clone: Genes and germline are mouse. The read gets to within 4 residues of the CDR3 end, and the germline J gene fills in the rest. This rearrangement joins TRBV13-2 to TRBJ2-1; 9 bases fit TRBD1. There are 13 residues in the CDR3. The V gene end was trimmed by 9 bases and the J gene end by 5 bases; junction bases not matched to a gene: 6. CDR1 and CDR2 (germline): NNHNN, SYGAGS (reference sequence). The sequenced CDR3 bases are TGTGCCACAGGACAGGGGCGGGATGCT. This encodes CATGQGRDA. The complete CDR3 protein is CATGQGRDAEQFF.

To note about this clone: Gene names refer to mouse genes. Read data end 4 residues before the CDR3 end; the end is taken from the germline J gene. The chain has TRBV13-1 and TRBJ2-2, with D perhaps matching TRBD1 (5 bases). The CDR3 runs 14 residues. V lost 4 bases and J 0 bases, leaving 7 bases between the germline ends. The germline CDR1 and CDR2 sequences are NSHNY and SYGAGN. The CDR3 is CASSRQTNTGQLYF. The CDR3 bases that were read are TGTGCCAGCAGTCGACAGACAAACACCGGG.

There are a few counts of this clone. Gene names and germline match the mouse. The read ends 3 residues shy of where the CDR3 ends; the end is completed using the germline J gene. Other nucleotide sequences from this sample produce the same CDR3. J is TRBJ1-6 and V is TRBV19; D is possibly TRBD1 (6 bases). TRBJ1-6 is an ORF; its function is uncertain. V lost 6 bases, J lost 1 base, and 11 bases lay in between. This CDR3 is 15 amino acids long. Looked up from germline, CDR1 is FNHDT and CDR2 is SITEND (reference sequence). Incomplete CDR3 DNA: TGTGCCAGCACCCCGGGACAATCCTATAATTCGCCC. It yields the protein CASTPGQSYNSP. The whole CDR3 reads CASTPGQSYNSPLYF.

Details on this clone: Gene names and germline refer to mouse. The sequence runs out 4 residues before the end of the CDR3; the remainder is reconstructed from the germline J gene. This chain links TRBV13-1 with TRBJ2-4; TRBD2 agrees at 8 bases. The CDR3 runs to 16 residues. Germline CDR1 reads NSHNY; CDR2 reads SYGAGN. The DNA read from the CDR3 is TGTGCCAGCAGTGACAAGACTGGGGAGAGGGCAAAC. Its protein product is CASSDKTGERAN. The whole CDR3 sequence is CASSDKTGERANTLYF.